These T cell receptor beta chains were read from a single sample in a study of T-cell memory formation after mild COVID-19. TCRdb fed the 5' RACE reads into MiXCR, producing one record per CDR3 protein. This table holds under 300,000 distinct CDR3 sequences, around 8% found once. Sequencing was done on a sample of PBMCs or a T cell subset sorted from them (not recorded which). These receptors originate from a man in his late teens or twenties who had mild COVID-19 (a few samples of this study predate the infection). Cell type and time point are not known. Each CDR3 is given with its conserved first and last residue.

len	v_gene	j_gene	CDR3aa
17	TRBV7-2	TRBJ2-1	CASSLWVGTGGRDEQFF
14	TRBV6-2/TRBV6-3	TRBJ1-5	CASRQQGIRQPQHF
11	TRBV6-2/TRBV6-3	TRBJ2-1	CASSTGGGQFF
15	TRBV28	TRBJ2-1	CASSPPGQGWNEQFF
15	TRBV28	TRBJ1-2	CASSFEQGDVYGYTF
14	TRBV20-1	TRBJ1-6	CSARVGSSTSPLHF
16	TRBV5-4	TRBJ1-1	CASSPGGFGMDTEAFF
16	TRBV7-6	TRBJ2-1	CASSPTFPTGSNEQFF
14	TRBV4-3	TRBJ1-1	CASSQDRAGDKAFF
14	TRBV11-2	TRBJ1-1	CASSFAPWGTEAFF
16	TRBV6-2/TRBV6-3	TRBJ2-2	CASSLGTSVRTGELFF
17	TRBV4-3	TRBJ2-1	CASSQDASKSSYNEQFF
15	TRBV10-3	TRBJ2-3	CAISAEGASTDTQYF
14	TRBV6-5	TRBJ2-7	CASRKPGTEDEQYF
15	TRBV7-9	TRBJ2-3	CASSPERGATDTQYF
13	TRBV5-1	TRBJ1-1	CASSSVRHTEAFF
17	TRBV20-1	TRBJ2-5	CSARDRRGGLFGKTQYF
15	TRBV30	TRBJ2-3	CAWTVPGTVTDTQYF
13	TRBV20-1	TRBJ1-6	CSASLGHGSPLHF
15	TRBV6-5	TRBJ1-1	CASSYRSAGATEAFF
14	TRBV5-1	TRBJ1-1	CASSPTGGRGEAFF
15	TRBV5-1	TRBJ2-3	CASHPGARSTDTQYF
15	TRBV7-3	TRBJ1-1	CASSGGAGMNTEAFF
12	TRBV24-1	TRBJ2-5	CATSDFSGIQYF
17	TRBV29-1	TRBJ2-3	CSVGLGAVWGSTDTQYF
18	TRBV5-5	TRBJ2-1	CASSPDGARGPFYDEQFF
16	TRBV20-1	TRBJ2-1	CSAPPRLAGGDNEQFF
14	TRBV12-3/TRBV12-4	TRBJ1-1	CASRPQTGYTEAFF
15	TRBV7-2	TRBJ2-2	CASSYQDRITGELFF
15	TRBV3-1	TRBJ2-1	CASSHVLAPYNEQFF
15	TRBV5-1	TRBJ2-7	CASRGVTSGDYEQYF
13	TRBV7-9	TRBJ2-1	CASSLGLEDEQFF
14	TRBV19	TRBJ2-2	CASAGTGHTGELFF
14	TRBV2	TRBJ2-3	CASSDRSGMDTQYF
16	TRBV11-2	TRBJ2-2	CASSPLSGGYTGELYF
14	TRBV5-1	TRBJ2-3	CASTARRGIDTQYF
14	TRBV4-2	TRBJ2-7	CASSPRVGTYEQYF
14	TRBV7-9	TRBJ1-2	CASSLPDRSDGYTF
14	TRBV5-1	TRBJ2-1	CASSVYDSYNEQFF
14	TRBV5-1	TRBJ2-7	CASTQGRAGYEQYF
13	TRBV6-4	TRBJ2-3	CASSTSEGDTQYF
12	TRBV7-2	TRBJ2-1	CASNRGGARLFF
14	TRBV5-1	TRBJ2-2	CASSRDSTTGELFF
16	TRBV6-5	TRBJ1-2	CASSYRGGVLYYGYTF
14	TRBV12-5	TRBJ2-7	CASGRMGSSYEQYF
16	TRBV5-6	TRBJ1-4	CASSLSPLATNEKLFF
13	TRBV11-2	TRBJ1-1	CASSYGTKLGAFF
14	TRBV3-1	TRBJ1-3	CASSQETIGNTIYF
17	TRBV24-1	TRBJ1-1	CATSDLPDRGGITEAFF
13	TRBV7-3	TRBJ1-1	CASSLTRRTEAFF
16	TRBV11-2	TRBJ2-2	CASSLEAGANTGELFF
13	TRBV14	TRBJ1-4	CASSLGANEKLFF
14	TRBV12-5	TRBJ1-5	CASGLPGRGQPQHF
19	TRBV4-1	TRBJ1-3	CASSQDLSLGPDSGNTIYF